Each of the 7 T cell receptor beta chains below was sequenced from the same sample in a study of T cell repertoires in cytomegalovirus infection. TCRdb fed the reads into MiXCR, producing one record per CDR3 protein. The sample shows approximately 990,000 distinct CDR3 sequences, under 40% of them seen only once. No antigens are known for them. Sequenced here: cultured CD8+ T cells from PBMCs, sampled from culture after CMV antigen stimulation. The origin of the receptors is a human donor in good health (CMV status not recorded). Some clones in this sample may be carry-over from other donors' samples.

Only one count was recorded for this clonotype. The rearrangement uses TRBV2 and TRBJ1-2; TRBD1 matches at 11 bases. V dropped 5 bases and J dropped 5; count of bases not matched to a gene: 7. The germline V gene encodes CDR1 SNHLY and CDR2 FYNNEI. The CDR3 is made up of 15 amino acids. In DNA, the CDR3 is TGTGCCAGCAGTCGGACAGGGGGCGCAGAGTATGGCTACACCTTC. This codes for CASSRTGGAEYGYTF.

This clonotype was observed at least ten times. The chain links TRBV12-3 or TRBV12-4 to TRBJ1-4, with D perhaps TRBD1 (6 bases). The CDR3 length is 14 residues. V was trimmed by 5 bases and J by 7 bases, leaving 14 bases between them. CDR3 in amino acids: CASSTRGWTEKLFF. Written as DNA, the CDR3 is TGTGCCAGCAGTACCAGGGGTTGGACTGAAAAACTGTTTTTT.

This clonotype turned up a few times. The rearrangement uses TRBV24-1 and TRBJ2-2, with a weak D call TRBD2 (5 bases). This CDR3 spans 13 amino acids. V lost 7 bases and J 5 bases, leaving 10 bases between the germline ends. The germline V gene encodes CDR1 KGHDR and CDR2 SFDVKD. Written as DNA, the CDR3 is TGTGCCACCAGCCCGACGGGGACCGGGGAGCTGTTTTTT. It codes for CATSPTGTGELFF.

This clonotype was seen repeatedly, ten times or more. The V call is TRBV7-8, the J call TRBJ2-7, with 7 positions matching TRBD1. V lost 6 bases to trimming and J lost 2 bases; unmatched junction nucleotides: 10. There are 15 residues in the CDR3. Germline V CDR1 and CDR2: SGHVS, FQNEAQ. CDR3 nucleotides: TGTGCCAGCAGAGAAGAACCGGGACAGACCTACGAGCAGTACGTC. It is translated as CASREEPGQTYEQYV.

Worth noting for this clonotype: A much bigger clone sits one base away, suggesting this may be a read error. The chain links TRBV7-6 to TRBJ2-1; D not resolved. The CDR3 loop spans 13 amino acids. Germline assignment: CDR1 SGHVS and CDR2 FNYEAQ. CDR3 sequence reads: CAGSPPDGDEQFF. Here the CDR3 DNA reads TGTGCCGGCAGCCCCCCCGACGGCGATGAGCAGTTCTTC. The full variable domain, in which reference TRBV7-6 and TRBJ2-1 provide the parts outside the CDR3, is GAGVSQSPRYKVTKRGQDVALRCDPISGHVSLYWYRQALGQGPEFLTYFNYEAQQDKSGLPNDRFSAERPEGSISTLTIQRTEQRDSAMYRCAGSPPDGDEQFFGPGTRLTVL.

V and J are TRBV7-8 and TRBJ1-2; 7 positions match TRBD1. The CDR3 has 15 residues. With V trimmed by 2 bases and J by 4 bases, 7 bases remained unmatched. Germline V CDR1 and CDR2: SGHVS, FQNEAQ. Here the CDR3 DNA reads TGTGCCAGCAGCTTAAATACAGGGGTGGGCTATGGCTACACCTTC. Protein: CASSLNTGVGYGYTF.

J is TRBJ2-1 and V is TRBV6-6; 9 bases are a match to TRBD1. J lost 2 bases, V lost 0 bases, and 2 bases had no gene match. The CDR3 totals 16 residues. Germline CDR1 is MNHNY and CDR2 is SVGAGI (reference sequence). The CDR3 sequence is CASSYSWDRAYNEQFF. CDR3 nucleotide sequence: TGTGCCAGCAGTTACTCCTGGGACAGGGCCTACAATGAGCAGTTCTTC.